This T cell receptor (beta chain) was found in a study of blood T cell repertoires in COVID-19. About the study: PBMCs, B-cell-depleted T cells, or T cells were the source of the cDNA or gDNA that made up the material.

This CDR3 is built from 14 residues. The V gene's germline CDR1 is PRHDT and CDR2 FYEKMQ (reference sequence). The V end was cut by 3 bases, the J end by 6 bases, with 15 bases between. Generated by immunoSEQ multiplex PCR, the TCRdb table keeps only in-frame clones and is missing some. This table holds 15,000 to 20,000 clones, 85% to 90% found once. This sequence was found in a human donor in a cohort sampled during active COVID-19. The sequencing input was peripheral blood. The chain joins TRBV13 to TRBJ2-7; tentative D call: TRBD1 (7 bases). The CDR3 spells CASSFGQGGGEQYF. The CDR3 region has the DNA TGTGCCAGCAGCTTCGGGCAGGGGGGAGGCGAGCAGTACTTC.